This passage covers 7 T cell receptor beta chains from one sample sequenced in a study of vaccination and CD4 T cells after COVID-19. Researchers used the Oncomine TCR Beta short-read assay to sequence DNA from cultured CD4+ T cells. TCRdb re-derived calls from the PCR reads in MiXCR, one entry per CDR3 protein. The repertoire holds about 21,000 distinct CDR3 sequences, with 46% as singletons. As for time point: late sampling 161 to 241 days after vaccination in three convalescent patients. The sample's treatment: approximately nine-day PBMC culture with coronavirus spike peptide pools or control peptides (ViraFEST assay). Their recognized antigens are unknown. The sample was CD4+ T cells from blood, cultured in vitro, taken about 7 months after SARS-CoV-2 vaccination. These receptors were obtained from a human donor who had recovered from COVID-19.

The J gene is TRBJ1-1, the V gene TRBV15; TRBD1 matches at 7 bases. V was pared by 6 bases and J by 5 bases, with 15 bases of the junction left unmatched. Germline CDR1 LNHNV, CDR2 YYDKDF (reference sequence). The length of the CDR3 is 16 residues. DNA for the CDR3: TGTGCCACCAGTACCCATTTAGGGGGCGGTAGTACTGAAGCTTTCTTT. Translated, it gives CATSTHLGGGSTEAFF.

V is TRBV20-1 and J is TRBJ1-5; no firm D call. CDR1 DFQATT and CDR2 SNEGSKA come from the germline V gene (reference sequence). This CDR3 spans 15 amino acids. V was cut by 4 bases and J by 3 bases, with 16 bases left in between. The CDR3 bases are TGCAGTGCTACTCGCGGAGGATCCGACAATCAGCCCCAGCATTTT. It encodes CSATRGGSDNQPQHF.

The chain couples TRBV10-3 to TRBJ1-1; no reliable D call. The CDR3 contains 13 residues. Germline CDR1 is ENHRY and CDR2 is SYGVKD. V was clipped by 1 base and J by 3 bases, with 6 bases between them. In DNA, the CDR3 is TGTGCCATCAGTGAGTTCCAGCACACTGAAGCTTTCTTT. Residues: CAISEFQHTEAFF.

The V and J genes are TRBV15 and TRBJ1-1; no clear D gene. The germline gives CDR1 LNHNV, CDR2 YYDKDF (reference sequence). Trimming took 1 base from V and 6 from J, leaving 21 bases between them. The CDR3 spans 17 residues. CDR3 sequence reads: CATSRVASGWRNAEAFF. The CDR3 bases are TGTGCCACCAGCAGAGTGGCTTCAGGTTGGCGAAACGCTGAAGCTTTCTTT.

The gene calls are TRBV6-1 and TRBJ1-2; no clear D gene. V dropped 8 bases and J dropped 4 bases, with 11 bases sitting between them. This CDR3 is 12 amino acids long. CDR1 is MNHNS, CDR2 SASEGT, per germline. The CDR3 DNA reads TGTGCCAGCCGCCTTTTAGGCTATGGCTACACCTTC. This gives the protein CASRLLGYGYTF.

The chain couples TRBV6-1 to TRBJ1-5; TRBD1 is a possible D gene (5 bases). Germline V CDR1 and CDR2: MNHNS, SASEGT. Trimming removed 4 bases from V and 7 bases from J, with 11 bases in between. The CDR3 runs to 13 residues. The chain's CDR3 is CASSGRGDQPQHF. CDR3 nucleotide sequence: TGTGCCAGCAGTGGTCGGGGGGACCAGCCCCAGCATTTT.

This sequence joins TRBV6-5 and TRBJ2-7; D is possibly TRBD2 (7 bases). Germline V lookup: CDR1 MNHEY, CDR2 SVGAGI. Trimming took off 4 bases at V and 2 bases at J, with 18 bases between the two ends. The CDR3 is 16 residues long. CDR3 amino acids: CASSWGPREGAYEQYF. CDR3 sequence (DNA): TGTGCCAGCAGTTGGGGGCCGAGGGAGGGGGCCTACGAGCAGTACTTC.